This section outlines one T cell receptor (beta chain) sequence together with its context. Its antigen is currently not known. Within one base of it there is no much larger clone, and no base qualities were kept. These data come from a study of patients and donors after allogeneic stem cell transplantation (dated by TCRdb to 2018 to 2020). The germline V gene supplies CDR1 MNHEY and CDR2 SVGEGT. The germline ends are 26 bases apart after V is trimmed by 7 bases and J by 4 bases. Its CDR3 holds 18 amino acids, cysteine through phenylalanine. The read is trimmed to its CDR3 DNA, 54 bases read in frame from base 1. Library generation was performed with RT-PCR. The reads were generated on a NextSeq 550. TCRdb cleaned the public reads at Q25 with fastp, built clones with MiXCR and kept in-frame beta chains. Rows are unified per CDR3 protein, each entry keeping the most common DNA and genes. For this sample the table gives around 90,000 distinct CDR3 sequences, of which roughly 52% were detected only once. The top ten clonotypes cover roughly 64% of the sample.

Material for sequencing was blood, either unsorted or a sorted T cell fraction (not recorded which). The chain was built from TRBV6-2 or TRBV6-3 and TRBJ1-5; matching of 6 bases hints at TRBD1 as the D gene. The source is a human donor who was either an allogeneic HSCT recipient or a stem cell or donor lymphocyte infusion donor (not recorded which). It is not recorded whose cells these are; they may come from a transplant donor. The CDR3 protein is CASIARPRGGRGNQPQHF. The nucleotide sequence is TGTGCCAGCATCGCACGACCTAGGGGGGGCAGGGGTAATCAGCCCCAGCATTTT.